This TCR beta chain was recorded in a study of cytomegalovirus exposure and HLA in healthy donors. A remark on this clone: Its antigen remains unknown.

Study-wide results and limits: A prior analysis recorded that most TCR beta V segments were productive about 87% or about 30% of the time. An analysis was carried out later, and it reportedly showed fewer N-insertions in an Asian-associated ancestry cluster than the approximately 670-donor mean. Through in vitro validation, three CMV-associated chains were shown to be specific for CMV antigens.

Healthy donors of bone marrow made up the group. A multiplex PCR was run with 60 Vbeta primers and 13 Jbeta primers. Assay: immunoSEQ multiplex PCR; the TCRdb copy retains only in-frame clones and omits some. The sample comprises 60,000 to 100,000 clones, around 81% of which are singletons, and 4.5% to 7% rests with the top ten. Germline trimming cut 8 bases from V and 4 bases from J; bases unmatched to any gene: 0. Germline CDR1 MNHEY, CDR2 SVGAGI. The CDR3 length is 11 residues. The origin of this receptor is a male donor in good health and CMV-seropositive. The sequencing sample was made of PBMCs. The V call is TRBV6-5, the J call TRBJ1-1; 8 bases align to TRBD1. In nucleotides, the CDR3 is TGTGCCAGCGGACAGGGCACTGAAGCTTTCTTT. Its translation: CASGQGTEAFF.